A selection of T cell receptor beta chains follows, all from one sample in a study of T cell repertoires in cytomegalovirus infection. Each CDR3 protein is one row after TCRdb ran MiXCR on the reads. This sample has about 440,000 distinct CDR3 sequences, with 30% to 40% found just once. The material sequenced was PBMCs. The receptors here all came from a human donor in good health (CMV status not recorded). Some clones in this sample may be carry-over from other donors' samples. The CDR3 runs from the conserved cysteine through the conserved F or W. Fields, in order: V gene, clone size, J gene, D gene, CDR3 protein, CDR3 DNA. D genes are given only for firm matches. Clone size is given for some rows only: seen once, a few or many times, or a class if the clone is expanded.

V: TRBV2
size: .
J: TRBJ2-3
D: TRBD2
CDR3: CASRSRTSVSTDTQYF
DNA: TGTGCCAGCAGGTCGCGGACTAGCGTGAGCACAGATACGCAGTATTTT

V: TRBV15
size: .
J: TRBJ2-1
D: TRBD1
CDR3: CATSRDRQGRGNEQFF
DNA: TGTGCCACCAGCAGAGATCGACAGGGTCGGGGCAATGAGCAGTTCTTC

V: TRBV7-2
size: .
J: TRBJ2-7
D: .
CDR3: CASSTSFAIPGEQYF
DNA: TGTGCCAGCAGCACCAGCTTCGCAATACCGGGGGAGCAGTACTTC

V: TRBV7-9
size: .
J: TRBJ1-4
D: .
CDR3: CASSSGVALHERLFF
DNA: TGTGCCAGCAGCTCAGGGGTGGCCCTGCATGAAAGACTGTTTTTT

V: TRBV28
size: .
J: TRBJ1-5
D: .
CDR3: CASSHGGGADQPQHF
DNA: TGTGCCAGCAGCCACGGTGGGGGGGCTGATCAGCCCCAGCATTTT

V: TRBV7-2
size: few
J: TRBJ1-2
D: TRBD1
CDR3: CASSPTGRAGGYTF
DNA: TGTGCCAGCAGCCCGACAGGGCGCGCTGGCGGCTACACCTTC

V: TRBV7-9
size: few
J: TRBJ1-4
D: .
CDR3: CASTLRGDEKLFF
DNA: TGTGCCAGCACCCTGAGGGGGGATGAAAAACTGTTTTTT

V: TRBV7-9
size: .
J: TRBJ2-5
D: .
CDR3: CASSQTTYQETQYF
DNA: TGTGCCAGCAGCCAGACTACGTACCAAGAGACCCAGTACTTC

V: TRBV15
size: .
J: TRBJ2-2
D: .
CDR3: CATSRDVVASNTGELFF
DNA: TGTGCCACCAGCAGAGACGTTGTAGCTTCGAACACCGGGGAGCTGTTTTTT

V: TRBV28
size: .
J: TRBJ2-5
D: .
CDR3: CASSLSTAKETQYF
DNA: TGTGCCAGCAGTTTAAGCACAGCGAAAGAGACCCAGTACTTC

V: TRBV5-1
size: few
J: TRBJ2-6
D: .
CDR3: CASSLRQSATSGANVLTF
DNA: TGCGCCAGCAGCTTGAGACAGTCGGCGACGTCTGGGGCCAACGTCCTGACTTTC

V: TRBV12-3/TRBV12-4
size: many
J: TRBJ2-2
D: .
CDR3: CATAPGTGELFF
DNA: TGTGCCACCGCCCCAGGGACCGGGGAGCTGTTTTTT

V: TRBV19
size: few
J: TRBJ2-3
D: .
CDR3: CASSPQAGHSTDTQYF
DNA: TGTGCCAGTAGTCCACAGGCGGGACATAGCACAGATACGCAGTATTTT

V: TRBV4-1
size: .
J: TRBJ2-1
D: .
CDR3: CASSQESQWGAGEQFF
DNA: TGCGCCAGCAGCCAAGAAAGTCAGTGGGGCGCTGGGGAGCAGTTCTTC

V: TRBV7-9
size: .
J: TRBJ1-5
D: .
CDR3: CASTRGASQPQHF
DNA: TGTGCCAGCACCCGGGGGGCGAGTCAGCCCCAGCATTTT

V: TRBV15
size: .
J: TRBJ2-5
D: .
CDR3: CATSVGGPGQETQYF
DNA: TGTGCCACCAGCGTTGGGGGGCCGGGTCAAGAGACCCAGTACTTC

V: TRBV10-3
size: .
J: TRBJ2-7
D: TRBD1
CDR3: CAIQGAAYEQYF
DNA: TGTGCCATCCAGGGGGCTGCGTACGAGCAGTACTTC

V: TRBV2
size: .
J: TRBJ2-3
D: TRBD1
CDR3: CASSREGTGADTQYF
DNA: TGTGCCAGCAGCCGGGAGGGGACAGGGGCAGATACGCAGTATTTT

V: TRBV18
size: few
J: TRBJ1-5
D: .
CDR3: CASSPIGGHGENQPQHF
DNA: TGTGCCAGCTCACCAATCGGGGGGCATGGGGAAAATCAGCCCCAGCATTTT

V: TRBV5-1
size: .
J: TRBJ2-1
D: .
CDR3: CASSLKGAGGGVGNEQFF
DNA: TGCGCCAGCAGCTTGAAGGGGGCCGGAGGGGGCGTTGGCAATGAGCAGTTCTTC

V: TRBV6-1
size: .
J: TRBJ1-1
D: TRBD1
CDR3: CASSEMMGTGNPEAFF
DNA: TGTGCCAGCAGTGAAATGATGGGGACAGGGAATCCTGAAGCTTTCTTT

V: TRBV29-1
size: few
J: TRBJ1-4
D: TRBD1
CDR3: CSVEDRDRVEEKLFF
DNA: TGCAGCGTTGAAGATCGGGACAGGGTAGAAGAAAAACTGTTTTTT

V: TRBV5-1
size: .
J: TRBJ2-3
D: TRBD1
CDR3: CASSRGQGLSSDTQYF
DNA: TGCGCCAGCAGCAGGGGACAGGGGTTATCATCAGATACGCAGTATTTT

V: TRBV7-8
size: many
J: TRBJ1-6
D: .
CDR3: CASSLMPRSYNSPLHF
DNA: TGTGCCAGCAGCTTAATGCCCCGCTCCTATAATTCACCCCTCCACTTT

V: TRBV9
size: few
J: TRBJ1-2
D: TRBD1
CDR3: CASSVFQGGNYGYTF
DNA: TGTGCCAGCAGCGTTTTCCAGGGGGGGAACTATGGCTACACCTTC

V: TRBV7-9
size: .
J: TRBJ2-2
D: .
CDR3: CASSPRSESGELFF
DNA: TGTGCCAGCAGCCCACGGTCCGAGTCCGGGGAGCTGTTTTTT

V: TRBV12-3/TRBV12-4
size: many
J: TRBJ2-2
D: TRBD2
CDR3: CASSSPIGAGGRRELFF
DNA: TGTGCCAGCAGTTCCCCAATCGGGGCGGGGGGGCGGAGGGAGCTGTTTTTT

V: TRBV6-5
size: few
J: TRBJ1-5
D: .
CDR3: CASSYGRGGNQPQHF
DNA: TGTGCCAGCAGTTACGGAAGGGGAGGCAATCAGCCCCAGCATTTT

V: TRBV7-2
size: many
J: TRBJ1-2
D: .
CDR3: CASSLETGDYGYTF
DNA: TGTGCCAGCAGCTTAGAGACCGGGGACTATGGCTACACCTTC

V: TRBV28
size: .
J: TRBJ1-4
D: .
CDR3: CASGYSGTNEKLFF
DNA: TGTGCCAGCGGTTATTCAGGAACTAATGAAAAACTGTTTTTT

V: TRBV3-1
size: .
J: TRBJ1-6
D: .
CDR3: CASSQGFLPLHF
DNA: TGTGCCAGCAGCCAGGGTTTCTTACCCCTCCACTTT

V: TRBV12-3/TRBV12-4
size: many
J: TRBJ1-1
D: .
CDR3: CASSFERMNTEAFF
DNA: TGTGCCAGCAGTTTCGAGCGGATGAACACTGAAGCTTTCTTT

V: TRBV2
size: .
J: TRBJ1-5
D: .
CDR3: CASSGGGALGRQPQHF
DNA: TGTGCCAGCAGTGGCGGGGGGGCCTTGGGTCGTCAGCCCCAGCATTTT

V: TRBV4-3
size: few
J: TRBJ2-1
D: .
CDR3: CASSPSWANTRNEQFF
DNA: TGCGCCAGCAGCCCGTCGTGGGCCAACACCAGAAATGAGCAGTTCTTC

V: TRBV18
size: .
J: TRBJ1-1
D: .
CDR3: CASSYTGRGPESFF
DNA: TGTGCCAGCTCATACACAGGGAGAGGTCCTGAATCTTTCTTT

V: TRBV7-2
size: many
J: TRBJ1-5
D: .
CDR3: CASSLRGASNQPQHF
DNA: TGTGCCAGCAGCTTACGGGGGGCGAGCAATCAGCCCCAGCATTTT

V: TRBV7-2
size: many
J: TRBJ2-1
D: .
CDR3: CASSLGKLREQFF
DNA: TGTGCCAGCAGCTTGGGAAAGCTCCGCGAGCAGTTCTTC

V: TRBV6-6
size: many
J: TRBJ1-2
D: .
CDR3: CASSRQPDTNYGYTF
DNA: TGTGCCAGCAGCCGACAGCCCGACACTAACTATGGCTACACCTTC

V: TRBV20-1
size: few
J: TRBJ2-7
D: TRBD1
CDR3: CSGSTGVSYEQYF
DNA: TGCAGTGGGTCGACAGGGGTCTCCTACGAGCAGTACTTC

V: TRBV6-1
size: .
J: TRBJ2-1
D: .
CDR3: CASSEPYPRQSNEQFF
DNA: TGTGCCAGCAGTGAACCTTATCCGCGGCAATCGAATGAGCAGTTCTTC

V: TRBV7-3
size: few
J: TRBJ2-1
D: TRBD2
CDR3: CASSPPGLAGGTYHEQFF
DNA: TGTGCCAGCAGCCCCCCGGGGCTAGCGGGGGGGACGTACCATGAGCAGTTCTTC

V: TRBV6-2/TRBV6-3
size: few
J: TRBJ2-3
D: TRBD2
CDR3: CASSKSGVGADTQYF
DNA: TGTGCCAGCAGCAAAAGCGGGGTTGGCGCAGATACGCAGTATTTT

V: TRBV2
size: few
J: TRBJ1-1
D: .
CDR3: CASSEPQADTEAFF
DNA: TGTGCCAGCAGTGAGCCCCAGGCCGACACTGAAGCTTTCTTT

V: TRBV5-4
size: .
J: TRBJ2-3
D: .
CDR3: CASSLRGAADTQYF
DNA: TGTGCCAGCAGCTTGCGGGGGGCCGCAGATACGCAGTATTTT

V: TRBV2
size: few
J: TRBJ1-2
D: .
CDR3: CASSEGSSDYGYTF
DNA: TGTGCCAGCAGTGAAGGTAGTAGTGACTATGGCTACACCTTC